This T cell receptor beta chain comes out of a study of blood T cell repertoires in COVID-19 (dated by TCRdb to about 2020). Turning to the overall study: Samples covering the acute and convalescent phases of COVID-19 were provided by collaborators in the United States, Italy and Spain. The prospective study material was composed of cDNA or gDNA derived from T cells, B-cell-depleted T cells, or PBMCs. Subjects who had been exposed to COVID-19, were actively infected with it, or had recovered from it provided the deeply sampled blood TCRbeta repertoires that made up the dataset. The repertoires were released in a freely available public database meant as a resource for research on the immune response to SARS-CoV-2. Samples came from the ongoing ImmuneRACE study (first 160 participants) plus 1,254 subjects from 6 global collaborators. Sample metadata almost always included a de-identified subject ID, COVID-19 status, age in years and sex. Where available, HLA class I and class II types were taken from metadata supplied by the sample provider and were not determined by assay-based typing. Here is what the overall study found, with its caveats: The quantity of clinical and demographic metadata differed by source and by participant and was supplied without curation.

In regard to this clone: The antigen it recognizes is unknown. The sample holds no much larger clone one base away, and base qualities are not on file.

TCRbeta CDR3 regions were amplified from genomic DNA by means of the immunoSEQ Assay, a bias-controlled multiplex PCR. Processing in the source paper ran as follows. Within the assay, amplification of reference gene primers was used to estimate how many nucleated cells each sample contained. To quantify the absolute abundance of each unique TCRbeta CDR3 rearrangement, sequence reads were collapsed and filtered. For each sample, productive Simpson clonality was calculated as the square root of Simpson's diversity index over productive rearrangements. TCRdb mirrors the immuneACCESS table, restricted to in-frame sequences. Some clones are absent from its copies; in checked studies, under half trace to an unresolved V gene, and the reason for the others is unknown. V and J calls and clone size are given by that table; D and trimming were obtained from the DNA. Recorded for this sample are some 130,000 clones; around 80% of them occurred a single time. In total, the top ten clones hold 3% to 4.5% of the sample.

The CDR3 starts with the cysteine, ends with the phenylalanine, and has 15 residues. This entry keeps only the CDR3 DNA: 45 bases, framed from base 1. Relative to germline, V is missing 6 bases and J is missing 5 bases, with 10 bases of the junction outside any gene match. Sequences MNHEY (CDR1) and SVGEGT (CDR2) are obtained from the germline V gene. The collaborating institutions used their own protocols to collect whole blood in K2EDTA tubes. For TCRbeta analysis, collaborator samples were shipped as frozen whole blood, as isolated PBMCs, or as DNA extracted from either sample type. Sample: peripheral blood. The source is a woman of 80 years or more with acute or convalescent COVID-19. The chain couples TRBV6-2 or TRBV6-3 to TRBJ1-5, with 7 junctional bases fitting TRBD1. The CDR3 protein sequence reads: CASSQTGAMDQPQHF. The sequence in DNA is TGTGCCAGCAGCCAAACAGGGGCAATGGATCAGCCCCAGCATTTT.